The T cell receptor beta chain described here comes from a study of cytomegalovirus exposure and HLA in healthy donors. Overall study context: Of about 390 genotyped donors, 80% to 85% grouped in the Caucasian-associated ancestry cluster.

At the time of sampling, donors were nominally healthy, though unrecorded immune exposures were likely. Primers for the PCR totalled 60 Vbeta and 13 Jbeta. Authors' data handling: Unique TCR beta chains numbered around 75 million in a later analysis, with around 10 million shared. Method: immunoSEQ multiplex PCR; TCRdb's copy keeps in-frame clones and lacks some. D and trimming come from the DNA, and the V and J calls and clone size come from that table. This sample has about 95,000 clones, with around four fifths found just once. The CDR3 length is 13 residues. CDR1 and CDR2 (germline): SGHNT, YENEEA. The V and J ends lost 5 bases and 0 bases respectively, with 8 bases between them.

The receptor comes from a middle-aged woman in good health and CMV-seropositive. The specimen sequenced was PBMCs. The rearrangement joins TRBV11-3 to TRBJ2-7; D is possibly TRBD1 (6 bases). The CDR3 nucleotides read TGTGCCAGCAGCGGACAGTACTCCTACGAGCAGTACTTC. It translates to CASSGQYSYEQYF.